The 23 T cell receptor beta chains in this list originate from one sample, sequenced in a study of T cells in localized non-small cell lung cancer. Assay used: immunoSEQ multiplex PCR; TCRdb lists only in-frame clones, some missing. The sample has about 23,000 clones, 90% seen once; the top ten hold about 7%. The sample here was peripheral blood, taken before any cancer treatment. The receptor source for this set is a woman aged 35 to 69 with stage I lung adenocarcinoma.

The chain is built from TRBV5-4 and TRBJ2-7, with 10 bases lining up with TRBD2. CDR1 and CDR2 (germline): SGHNT, YYREEE (reference sequence). The CDR3 is made up of 17 amino acids. Germline trimming cut 2 bases from V and 4 bases from J; bases unmatched to any gene: 12. The CDR3 region is CASSFSSGRAVRYEQYF. In DNA form, the CDR3 reads TGTGCCAGCAGCTTCTCGAGCGGGAGGGCCGTAAGATACGAGCAGTACTTC.

This chain links TRBV6-5 with TRBJ1-3; D uncertain. Germline values: CDR1 MNHEY, CDR2 SVGAGI. CDR3 length: 16 residues. V lost 2 bases to trimming and J lost 4 bases, with 15 bases between them. DNA for the CDR3: TGTGCCAGCAGTTACGTACCGACGGAGGGAGGAAACACCATATATTTT. Translation: CASSYVPTEGGNTIYF.

The CDR3 is CASSPTRSYNEQFF. CDR3 bases: TGTGCCAGCAGCCCTACAAGATCCTACAATGAGCAGTTCTTC. The V call is TRBV7-2, the J call TRBJ2-1; no clear D gene. Trimming left V 5 bases short and J 1 base short, with 9 bases between. This CDR3 spans 14 amino acids. CDR1 SGHTA and CDR2 FQGNSA come from the germline V gene.

The chain combines TRBV28 with TRBJ2-7; 7 bases line up with TRBD2. The CDR3 spans 15 residues. Trimming at V came to 3 bases and at J to 7 bases, leaving 12 bases not matched to a gene. Germline assignment: CDR1 MDHEN and CDR2 SYDVKM. The CDR3 sequence is CASSFVASGGLEQYF. CDR3 nucleotide sequence: TGTGCCAGCAGTTTCGTGGCTAGCGGTGGTCTTGAGCAGTACTTC.

The rearrangement joins TRBV6-6 to TRBJ2-1; 10 bases are shared with TRBD2. Germline V CDR1 and CDR2: MNHNY, SVGAGI (reference sequence). Trimming took 6 bases from V and 6 from J; bases not matched to a gene: 8. The CDR3 has 15 amino acids. CDR3 sequence reads: CASSDSGRAVNEQFF. As DNA, the CDR3 is TGTGCCAGCAGCGACAGCGGGAGGGCCGTCAATGAGCAGTTCTTC.

This rearrangement joins TRBV18 to TRBJ1-5; D is unresolved. The CDR3 is made up of 15 amino acids. V dropped 2 bases and J dropped 4 bases, with 12 bases sitting between them. Germline values: CDR1 KGHSH, CDR2 LQKENI. The CDR3: CASSPSGYVNQPQHF. CDR3 coding DNA: TGTGCCAGCTCACCATCGGGGTACGTGAATCAGCCCCAGCATTTT. The whole variable domain, remainder taken from reference TRBV18 and TRBJ1-5, is NAGVMQNPRHLVRRRGQEARLRCSPMKGHSHVYWYRQLPEEGLKFMVYLQKENIIDESGMPKERFSAEFPKEGPSILRIQQVVRGDSAAYFCASSPSGYVNQPQHFGDGTRLSIL.

This chain connects TRBV7-2 to TRBJ2-2; D gene uncertain. CDR1 and CDR2 from the germline V gene are SGHTA and FQGNSA. This CDR3 contains 16 residues. V was pared by 1 base and J by 4 bases, with 13 bases between. The CDR3 region has the DNA TGTGCCAGCAGCTTAGTCAGCGCCCCGGGCACCGGGGAGCTGTTTTTT. This gives the protein CASSLVSAPGTGELFF.

This clone was recorded a few times. V gene TRBV28 combines with J gene TRBJ1-1; weak D call: TRBD1 (5 bases). This CDR3 contains 14 residues. V lost 7 bases, J lost 4 bases, and 16 bases lay in between. CDR1 is MDHEN, CDR2 SYDVKM, per germline. The CDR3 bases are TGTGCCAGCACCCTAAGGGGCCTGTTCACTGAAGCTTTCTTT. Translated: CASTLRGLFTEAFF.

This chain uses TRBV30 with TRBJ1-5; no reliable D call. The CDR3 spans 16 residues. Trimming shortened V by 0 bases and J by 2 bases, and 14 bases separated the two germline ends. Looked up from germline, CDR1 is GTSNPN and CDR2 is SVGIG (reference sequence). Written as DNA, the CDR3 is TGTGCCTGGAGTGTAGGAACAACTAAAGGCAATCAGCCCCAGCATTTT. Amino acids: CAWSVGTTKGNQPQHF.

The V gene is TRBV7-3, the J gene TRBJ1-3; D ambiguous. The V gene lost 4 bases and the J gene lost 0 bases, with 10 bases spanning the gap. CDR3 length: 15 residues. Germline CDR1 is SGHTA and CDR2 is FQGTGA. CDR3 in amino acids: CASSSSSGSGNTIYF. The CDR3 nucleotides read TGTGCCAGCAGCTCATCGAGCGGCTCTGGAAACACCATATATTTT. Full variable domain (missing parts from reference TRBV7-3 and TRBJ1-3): GAGVSQTPSNKVTEKGKYVELRCDPISGHTALYWYRQSLGQGPEFLIYFQGTGAADDSGLPNDRFFAVRPEGSVSTLKIQRTERGDSAVYLCASSSSSGSGNTIYFGEGSWLTVV.

The rearrangement joins TRBV19 to TRBJ1-5; TRBD1 matches 9 bases. Trimming took 5 bases from V and 6 from J; bases not matched to a gene: 5. CDR3 length: 14 amino acids. Germline V gives CDR1 LNHDA, CDR2 SQIVND (reference sequence). The CDR3 nucleotides are TGTGCCAGTAGTGCACAGGGGGCCGGTCAGCCCCAGCATTTT. This sequence encodes CASSAQGAGQPQHF.

The V call is TRBV27, the J call TRBJ2-7, with D perhaps matching TRBD1 or TRBD2 (5 bases each). The CDR3 loop spans 14 amino acids. Trimming removed 3 bases at V and 2 bases at J, with 11 bases between. Germline V gene data show CDR1 as MNHEY and CDR2 as SMNVEV (reference sequence). The CDR3 DNA sequence: TGTGCCAGCAGTTTGGGGCTAGCTCCCTACGAGCAGTACTTC. Its protein product is CASSLGLAPYEQYF.

The chain has TRBV30 and TRBJ1-2; D may be TRBD1 (6 bases). Germline loops: CDR1 GTSNPN, CDR2 SVGIG (reference sequence). The CDR3 has 14 residues. With 3 bases removed from V and 4 bases from J, the gap between germline ends came to 15 bases. The DNA of the CDR3 is TGTGCCTGGAGCCGGGAGGGGGGGCCCTATGGCTACACCTTC. Translating it yields CAWSREGGPYGYTF.

The rearrangement uses TRBV20-1 and TRBJ1-1; D not resolved. The germline V gene encodes CDR1 DFQATT and CDR2 SNEGSKA (reference sequence). V was trimmed by 0 bases and J by 6 bases, leaving 5 bases between them. The CDR3 runs to 11 residues. In nucleotides, the CDR3 is TGCAGTGCTAGAGACGGGGCTGAAGCTTTCTTT. This encodes CSARDGAEAFF.

V and J are TRBV5-1 and TRBJ1-1; D remains unclear. Germline-derived CDR1 and CDR2 are SGHRS and YFSETQ. V dropped 0 bases and J dropped 5 bases, with 11 bases sitting between them. CDR3 length equals 14 residues. CDR3 sequence: CASSLGGSGTEAFF. The DNA for the CDR3 is TGCGCCAGCAGCTTGGGGGGATCAGGTACTGAAGCTTTCTTT.

The V and J genes are TRBV7-9 and TRBJ1-1, with TRBD1 matching over 7 bases. The germline V gene encodes CDR1 SEHNR and CDR2 FQNEAQ (reference sequence). The CDR3 has 14 amino acids. With V trimmed by 2 bases and J by 7 bases, 7 bases remained unmatched. The CDR3 loop is CASSLRGQNGEAFF. CDR3 DNA: TGTGCCAGCAGCTTAAGGGGACAGAACGGTGAAGCTTTCTTT. Complete variable domain (other parts from reference TRBV7-9 and TRBJ1-1): DTGVSQNPRHKITKRGQNVTFRCDPISEHNRLYWYRQTLGQGPEFLTYFQNEAQLEKSRLLSDRFSAERPKGSFSTLEIQRTEQGDSAMYLCASSLRGQNGEAFFGQGTRLTVV.

J is TRBJ2-7 and V is TRBV5-5; D may be TRBD1 (5 bases). V lost 4 bases to trimming and J lost 2 bases, with 10 bases between them. The CDR3 length is 13 residues. Germline lookup yields CDR1 SGHKS and CDR2 YYEKEE (reference sequence). CDR3 residues: CASSLRDAYEQYF. DNA for the CDR3: TGTGCCAGCAGCCTCAGGGATGCCTACGAGCAGTACTTC.

The gene calls are TRBV7-9 and TRBJ2-7; 8 bases map to TRBD2. Germline V gives CDR1 SEHNR, CDR2 FQNEAQ (reference sequence). The V segment lost 10 bases and the J segment 4 bases; nucleotides outside the gene matches: 18. The CDR3 consists of 16 residues. The CDR3, as DNA: TGTGCCACCCTGGGGGGACTAGAAAGCGGCGGGTACGAGCAGTACTTC. Protein: CATLGGLESGGYEQYF.

V and J are TRBV5-4 and TRBJ2-7, with D possibly matching TRBD1 (6 bases). The germline CDR1 and CDR2 sequences are SGHNT and YYREEE (reference sequence). The CDR3 covers 16 residues. V was shortened by 4 bases and J by 1 base, with 18 bases between the two germline ends. The CDR3 here is CASSPSTGTSSYEQYF. CDR3 in DNA: TGTGCCAGCAGCCCATCTACCGGGACATCATCCTACGAGCAGTACTTC.

The chain recombines TRBV6-1 with TRBJ1-5, with D unresolved. The CDR3 is 15 amino acids. The V gene lost 5 bases and the J gene lost 0 bases, with 11 bases spanning the gap. Germline assignment: CDR1 MNHNS and CDR2 SASEGT. CDR3 coding DNA: TGTGCCAGCAGTCCCTCGGCAGATAGCAATCAGCCCCAGCATTTT. It yields the protein CASSPSADSNQPQHF.

V gene TRBV7-6 combines with J gene TRBJ1-1; no definite D call. Germline V gene lookup returns CDR1 SGHVS and CDR2 FNYEAQ. The CDR3 loop spans 15 amino acids. V was trimmed by 5 bases and J by 5 bases, leaving 18 bases between them. This CDR3 is CASSPQAVQATEAFF. Written as DNA, the CDR3 is TGTGCCAGCAGCCCCCAGGCGGTGCAGGCGACTGAAGCTTTCTTT. Together with reference TRBV7-6 and TRBJ1-1, the CDR3 gives the full variable domain: GAGVSQSPRYKVTKRGQDVALRCDPISGHVSLYWYRQALGQGPEFLTYFNYEAQQDKSGLPNDRFSAERPEGSISTLTIQRTEQRDSAMYRCASSPQAVQATEAFFGQGTRLTVV.

CDR3 DNA: TGTGCCACAGGCGGTATAGCGAAGTTCTTC. Translation gives CATGGIAKFF. The V call is TRBV10-3, the J call TRBJ2-1; D perhaps matches TRBD2 (5 bases). This CDR3 has 10 residues. The V gene's germline CDR1 is ENHRY and CDR2 SYGVKD. V lost 10 bases and J 14 bases, leaving 15 bases between the germline ends.

The V call is TRBV28, the J call TRBJ1-1; no firm D call. The V and J ends lost 10 bases and 0 bases respectively, with 6 bases between them. This CDR3 contains 11 residues. Germline V CDR1 and CDR2: MDHEN, SYDVKM. The chain's CDR3 is CAIYLNTEAFF. The CDR3 coding sequence is TGTGCCATCTATCTGAACACTGAAGCTTTCTTT.